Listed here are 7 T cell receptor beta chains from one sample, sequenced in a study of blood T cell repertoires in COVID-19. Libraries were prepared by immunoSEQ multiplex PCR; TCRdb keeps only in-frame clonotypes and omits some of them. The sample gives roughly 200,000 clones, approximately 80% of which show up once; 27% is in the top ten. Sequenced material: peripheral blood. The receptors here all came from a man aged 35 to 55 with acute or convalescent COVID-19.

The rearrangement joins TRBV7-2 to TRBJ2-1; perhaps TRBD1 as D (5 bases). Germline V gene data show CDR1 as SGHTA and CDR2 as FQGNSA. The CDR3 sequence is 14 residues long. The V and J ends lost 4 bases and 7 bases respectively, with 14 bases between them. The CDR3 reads CASSSDQGGNEQFF. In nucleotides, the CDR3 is TGTGCCAGCAGCTCCGACCAGGGCGGTAATGAGCAGTTCTTC. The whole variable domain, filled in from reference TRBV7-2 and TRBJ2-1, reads GAGVSQSPSNKVTEKGKDVELRCDPISGHTALYWYRQSLGQGLEFLIYFQGNSAPDKSGLPSDRFSAERTGGSVSTLTIQRTQQEDSAVYLCASSSDQGGNEQFFGPGTRLTVL.

Here the CDR3 reads CASSLGSAPGEEKLFF. The CDR3 DNA follows: TGCGCCAGCAGCTTGGGGTCGGCACCAGGGGAGGAAAAACTGTTTTTT. The chain uses TRBV5-1 and TRBJ1-4; D is possibly TRBD1 (6 bases). This CDR3 comprises 16 residues. V was shortened by 0 bases and J by 8 bases, with 17 bases between the two germline ends. Germline CDR1 is SGHRS and CDR2 is YFSETQ.

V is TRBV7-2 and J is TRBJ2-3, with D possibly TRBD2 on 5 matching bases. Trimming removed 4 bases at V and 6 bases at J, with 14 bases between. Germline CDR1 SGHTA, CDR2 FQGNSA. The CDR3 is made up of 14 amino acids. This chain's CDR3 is CASSWRPPRDTQYF. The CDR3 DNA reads TGTGCCAGCAGCTGGAGGCCCCCCAGGGATACGCAGTATTTT. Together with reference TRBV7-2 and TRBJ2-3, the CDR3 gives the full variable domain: GAGVSQSPSNKVTEKGKDVELRCDPISGHTALYWYRQSLGQGLEFLIYFQGNSAPDKSGLPSDRFSAERTGGSVSTLTIQRTQQEDSAVYLCASSWRPPRDTQYFGPGTRLTVL.

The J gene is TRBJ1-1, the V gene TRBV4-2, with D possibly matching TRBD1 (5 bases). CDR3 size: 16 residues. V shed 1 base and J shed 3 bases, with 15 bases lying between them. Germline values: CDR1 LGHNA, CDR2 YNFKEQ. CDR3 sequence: CASSQGLAGRDTEAFF. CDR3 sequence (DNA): TGTGCCAGCAGCCAAGGCCTGGCAGGGAGGGACACTGAAGCTTTCTTT.

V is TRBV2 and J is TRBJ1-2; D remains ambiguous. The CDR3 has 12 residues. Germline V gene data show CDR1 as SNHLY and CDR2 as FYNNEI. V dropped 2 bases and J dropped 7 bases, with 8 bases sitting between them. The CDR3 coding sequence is TGTGCCAGCAGTGAACGGGATATTGGCTACACCTTC. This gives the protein CASSERDIGYTF.

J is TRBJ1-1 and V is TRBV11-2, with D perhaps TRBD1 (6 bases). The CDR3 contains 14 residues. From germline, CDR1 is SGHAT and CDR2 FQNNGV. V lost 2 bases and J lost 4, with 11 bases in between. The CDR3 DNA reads TGTGCCAGCAGCTTAATCCGAGGGGGCACTGAAGCTTTCTTT. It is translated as CASSLIRGGTEAFF.

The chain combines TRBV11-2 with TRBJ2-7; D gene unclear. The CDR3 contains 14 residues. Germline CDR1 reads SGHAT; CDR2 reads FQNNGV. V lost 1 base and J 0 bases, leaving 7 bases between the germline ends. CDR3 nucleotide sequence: TGTGCCAGCAGCTTAGTGCGGTACTCCTACGAGCAGTACTTC. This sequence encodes CASSLVRYSYEQYF.